The 4 T cell receptor beta chains listed next were all sequenced from one sample in a study of T-cell memory formation after mild COVID-19. TCRdb re-derived calls from the 5' RACE reads in MiXCR, one entry per CDR3 protein. The table has about 360,000 distinct CDR3 sequences, roughly an eighth seen once. The specimen sequenced was PBMCs or a T cell subset sorted from them (not recorded which). The receptors here all came from a man between 18 and 29 years old who had mild COVID-19 (a few samples of this study predate the infection). Cell type and time point are not known.

The sample holds many counts of this clonotype. The gene calls are TRBV5-5 and TRBJ2-5; D is uncertain. V was shortened by 5 bases and J by 0 bases, with 11 bases between the two germline ends. Looked up from germline, CDR1 is SGHKS and CDR2 is YYEKEE (reference sequence). The CDR3 has 14 residues. Here the CDR3 reads CASRNLLNQETQYF. Written as DNA, the CDR3 is TGTGCCAGCAGGAACCTGTTAAACCAAGAGACCCAGTACTTC.

This clonotype was detected only a few times. CDR3 bases: TGCAGCGTTGCGTACCAAAGCGGGGGGGAGACCCAGTACTTC. Encoded protein: CSVAYQSGGETQYF. This chain connects TRBV29-1 to TRBJ2-5, with 9 bases that match TRBD2. The germline V gene has CDR1 SQVTM and CDR2 ANQGSEA. Losses at the gene ends were 4 bases for V and 5 bases for J; bases not matched to a gene: 8. The CDR3 loop spans 14 amino acids.

This clonotype was seen more than once but under ten times. V gene TRBV6-5 combines with J gene TRBJ2-1; D may be TRBD1 (6 bases). This CDR3 is built from 13 residues. Germline CDR1 MNHEY, CDR2 SVGAGI. The V gene lost 3 bases and the J gene lost 10 bases, with 13 bases spanning the gap. CDR3 protein: CASSYMGAFEQFF. The CDR3 DNA sequence: TGTGCCAGCAGTTATATGGGGGCCTTCGAGCAGTTCTTC.

The chain links TRBV2 to TRBJ1-1, with D tentatively TRBD1 (5 bases). From germline, CDR1 is SNHLY and CDR2 FYNNEI. Between the trimmed V and J ends, which lost 6 bases and 1 base, there was a span of 15 bases. This CDR3 is built from 15 residues. CDR3 residues: CASREPRQRNTEAFF. CDR3 coding DNA: TGTGCCAGCAGAGAACCGAGACAGCGGAACACTGAAGCTTTCTTT.